This T cell receptor beta chain was captured by sequencing in a study of blood T cells in healthy people across ages. Findings and limits, study-wide: Roughly linear declines in TCR beta diversity per million T cells occurred with age.

Sample-barcoded 5' priming and a J-beta primer mix drove a second PCR of roughly 6 to 12 cycles. The template-switch adaptor was a 5' adaptor with 12 random nucleotides. It tagged each cDNA molecule. TCRdb re-called the 5' RACE reads with MiXCR, one entry per CDR3 protein. The repertoire includes roughly 680,000 distinct CDR3 sequences, 20% to 25% of them detected once, and approximately 3.7% sits in the top ten. On this clonotype itself: Its antigen is unknown.

Isolating PBMCs gave at least 6 million of these cells per sample. Sequenced material: blood. This TCR was recovered from a man between 65 and 80 years old in good health.

CDR3 bases: TGCGCCAGCAGCTTGGAAATAGGGGGCACTGAAGCTTTCTTT. Residues: CASSLEIGGTEAFF. The chain joins TRBV5-1 to TRBJ1-1; a weak D match, TRBD1 (6 bases). V was pared by 0 bases and J by 4 bases, with 10 bases between. This CDR3 contains 14 residues. The germline gives CDR1 SGHRS, CDR2 YFSETQ.